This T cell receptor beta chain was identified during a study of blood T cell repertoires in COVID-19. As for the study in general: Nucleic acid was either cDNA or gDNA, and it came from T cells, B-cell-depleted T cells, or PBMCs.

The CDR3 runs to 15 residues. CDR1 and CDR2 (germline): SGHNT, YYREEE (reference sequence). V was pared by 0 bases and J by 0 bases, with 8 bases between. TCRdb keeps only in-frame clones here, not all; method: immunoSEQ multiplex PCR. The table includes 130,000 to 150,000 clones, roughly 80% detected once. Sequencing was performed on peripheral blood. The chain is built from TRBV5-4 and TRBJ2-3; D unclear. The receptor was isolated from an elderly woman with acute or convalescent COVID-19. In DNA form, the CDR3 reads TGTGCCAGCAGCTTGGGTAGCCCAAGCACAGATACGCAGTATTTT. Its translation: CASSLGSPSTDTQYF.